The T cell receptor (beta chain) described here comes from a study of T cell changes during pregnancy in multiple sclerosis (dated by TCRdb to the late 2010s). Background on the whole study: In women with multiple sclerosis, the researchers looked at how the T cell repertoire shifted as pregnancy progressed.

The germline V gene yields MGHRA for CDR1 and YSYEKL for CDR2. V and J are truncated by 1 base and 0 bases respectively, leaving an intervening sequence of 10 bases. Reading from cysteine to phenylalanine, the CDR3 counts 15 amino acids. The DNA shown is the 45-base CDR3, in frame from base 1. The library was built by means of the immunoSEQ multiplex PCR assay. TCRdb re-hosts the immuneACCESS table, in-frame sequences only. Its copies lack some clones; in the studies checked, an unresolved V gene accounts for under half of them, and the cause for the rest is not known. Counted in this sample were some 48,000 clones; 96% of them appeared once. Under 0.9% of the sample comes from the top ten. This clone was recorded only once. Its antigen has not been determined. Qualities for individual bases were not recorded, and no much larger clone is one base off.

This clonotype originated in a female donor with multiple sclerosis, enrolled in a pregnancy study. The sample consisted of peripheral blood, taken in the second trimester of pregnancy. The chain is assembled from TRBV4-1 and TRBJ2-7; the D gene is unclear. The nucleotide sequence reads TGCGCCAGCAGCCAAGCACGAGACTTCTCCTACGAGCAGTACTTC. It translates to CASSQARDFSYEQYF.